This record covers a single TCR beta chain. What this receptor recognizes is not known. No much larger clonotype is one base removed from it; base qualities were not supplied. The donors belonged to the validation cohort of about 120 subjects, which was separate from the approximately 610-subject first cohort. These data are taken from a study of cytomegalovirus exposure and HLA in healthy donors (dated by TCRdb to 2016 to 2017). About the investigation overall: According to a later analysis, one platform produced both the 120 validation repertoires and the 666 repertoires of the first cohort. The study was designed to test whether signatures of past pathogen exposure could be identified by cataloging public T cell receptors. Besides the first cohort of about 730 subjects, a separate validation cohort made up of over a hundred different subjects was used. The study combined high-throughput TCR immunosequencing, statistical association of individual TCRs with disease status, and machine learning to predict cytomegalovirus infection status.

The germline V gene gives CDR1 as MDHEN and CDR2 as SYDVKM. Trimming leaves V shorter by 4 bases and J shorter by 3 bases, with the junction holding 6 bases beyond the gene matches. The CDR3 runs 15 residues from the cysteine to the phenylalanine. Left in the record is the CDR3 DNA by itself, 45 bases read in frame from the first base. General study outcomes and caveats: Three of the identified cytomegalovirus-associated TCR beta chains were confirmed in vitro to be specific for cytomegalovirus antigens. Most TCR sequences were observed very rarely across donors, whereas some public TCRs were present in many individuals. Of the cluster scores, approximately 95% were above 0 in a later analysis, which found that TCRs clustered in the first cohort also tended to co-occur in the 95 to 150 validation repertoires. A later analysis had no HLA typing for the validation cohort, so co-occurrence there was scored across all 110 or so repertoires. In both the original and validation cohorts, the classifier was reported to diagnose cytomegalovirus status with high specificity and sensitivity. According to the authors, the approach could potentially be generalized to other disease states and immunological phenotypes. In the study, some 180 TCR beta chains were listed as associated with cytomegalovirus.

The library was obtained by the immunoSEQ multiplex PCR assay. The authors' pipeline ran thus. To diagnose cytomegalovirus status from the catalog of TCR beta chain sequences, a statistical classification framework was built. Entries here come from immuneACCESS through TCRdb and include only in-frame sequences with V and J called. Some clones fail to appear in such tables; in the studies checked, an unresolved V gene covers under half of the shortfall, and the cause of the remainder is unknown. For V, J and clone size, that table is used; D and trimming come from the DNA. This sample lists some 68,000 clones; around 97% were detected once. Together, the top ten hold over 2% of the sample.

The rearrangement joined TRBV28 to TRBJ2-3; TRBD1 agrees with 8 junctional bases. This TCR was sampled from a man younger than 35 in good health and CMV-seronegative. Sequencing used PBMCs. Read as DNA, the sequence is TGTGCCAGCAGTTCCGGGACAGGAGGGACAGATACGCAGTATTTT. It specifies CASSSGTGGTDTQYF.